This T cell receptor (beta chain) was documented in a study of T cell repertoires in cytomegalovirus infection. TCRdb ran MiXCR on the reads and lists one entry per CDR3 protein. Of approximately 600,000 distinct CDR3 sequences in the sample, 40% were seen once. With V trimmed by 6 bases and J by 2 bases, 9 bases remained unmatched. The CDR3 is 17 amino acids. CDR1 is MNHEY and CDR2 is SMNVEV in the germline V gene (reference sequence). Notes on this clonotype: Its target is unknown.

The chain uses TRBV27 and TRBJ2-6; 8 bases match TRBD1. This clonotype was sampled from a human donor in good health (CMV status not recorded). Some clones in this sample may be carry-over from other donors' samples. This specimen was cultured PBMCs, taken from culture after CMV antigen stimulation. In nucleotides, the CDR3 is TGTGCCAGCAGCGGGTCAGGGGGCCCCCCTGGGGCCAACGTCCTGACTTTC. This sequence encodes CASSGSGGPPGANVLTF.